These 20 T cell receptor beta chains share one sample of origin, sequenced in a study of T cell responses to AZD1222 COVID-19 vaccine (dated by TCRdb to about 2021). The sample's time point, from its label and the paper: about 28 days (+/-7) after the second vaccine dose. The library was made by the immunoSEQ multiplex PCR assay. This immuneACCESS table, as held by TCRdb, lists in-frame sequences with V and J called but not all clones. Of the missing ones, under half trace to an unresolved V gene in checked studies; the others have no known cause. The sample table lists under 150,000 clones, 90% of them with a count of one. The top ten clonotypes cover 1.5% to 2% of the sample. Sequences were derived from peripheral blood, sampled 28 days after the second AZD1222 dose. The receptor source for this set is an adult who received the AZD1222 COVID-19 vaccine.

The V gene is TRBV4-3, the J gene TRBJ1-2, with a possible D match to TRBD1 (5 bases). The CDR3 contains 16 residues. With 0 bases removed from V and 7 bases from J, the gap between germline ends came to 18 bases. Per germline, CDR1 LGHNA and CDR2 YSLEER. CDR3 region: CASSQDLLVAGSGYTF. CDR3 sequence (DNA): TGCGCCAGCAGCCAAGATCTATTGGTAGCAGGGAGTGGCTACACCTTC.

This sequence joins TRBV18 and TRBJ2-5, with D maybe TRBD2 (6 bases). The germline gives CDR1 KGHSH, CDR2 LQKENI. The CDR3 is made up of 14 amino acids. V lost 3 bases to trimming and J lost 4 bases, with 12 bases between them. CDR3 nucleotide sequence: TGTGCCAGCTCACCGTCCGGGGGTTTAGAGACCCAGTACTTC. It is translated as CASSPSGGLETQYF.

The chain has TRBV2 and TRBJ1-1, with D unclear. The V gene's germline CDR1 is SNHLY and CDR2 FYNNEI. The V end lost 2 bases, the J end lost 1 base, and 5 bases lay between the germline ends. The CDR3 has 13 residues. The CDR3 DNA sequence: TGTGCCAGCAGTGAATCAGGGAACACTGAAGCTTTCTTT. This encodes CASSESGNTEAFF.

The V and J genes are TRBV11-2 and TRBJ2-1; tentatively, D is TRBD1 or TRBD2 (5 bases each). CDR1 is SGHAT and CDR2 is FQNNGV in the germline V gene. Trimming removed 4 bases at V and 7 bases at J, with 20 bases between. This CDR3 contains 16 residues. DNA for the CDR3: TGTGCCAGCAGCTCGACCCTCCTAGGCAGGGAGAATGAGCAGTTCTTC. Residues: CASSSTLLGRENEQFF.

The V and J genes are TRBV6-6 and TRBJ2-1; D is unclear. The CDR3 sequence is 11 residues long. V was pared by 0 bases and J by 8 bases, with 2 bases between. CDR1 and CDR2 (germline): MNHNY, SVGAGI (reference sequence). The DNA for the CDR3 is TGTGCCAGCAGTTACTCGGATGAGCAGTTCTTC. Translation gives CASSYSDEQFF.

This chain links TRBV9 with TRBJ1-1; no firm D call. This CDR3 comprises 13 residues. V lost 0 bases and J 5 bases, leaving 8 bases between the germline ends. Looked up from germline, CDR1 is SGDLS and CDR2 is YYNGEE. The CDR3 sequence: CASSVGVWTEAFF. CDR3 coding DNA: TGTGCCAGCAGCGTAGGAGTGTGGACTGAAGCTTTCTTT.

This chain uses TRBV28 with TRBJ1-3; 8 nucleotides agree with TRBD1. Germline trimming cut 3 bases from V and 1 base from J; bases unmatched to any gene: 8. Germline V CDR1 and CDR2: MDHEN, SYDVKM. This CDR3 is built from 17 residues. The CDR3 DNA reads TGTGCCAGCAGTTTCCAGACAGGGGACAAATCTGGAAACACCATATATTTT. Translating it yields CASSFQTGDKSGNTIYF.

CDR3 amino acids: CASSYKGGYGYTF. The CDR3 nucleotides are TGTGCCAGCAGTTACAAGGGTGGTTACGGCTACACCTTC. The chain has TRBV6-5 and TRBJ1-2; no clear D. This CDR3 has 13 residues. The V end was cut by 2 bases, the J end by 8 bases, with 12 bases between. CDR1 and CDR2 (germline): MNHEY, SVGAGI.

This clone was seen only once. This rearrangement joins TRBV19 to TRBJ1-3, with D hard to call. The germline gives CDR1 LNHDA, CDR2 SQIVND (reference sequence). This CDR3 spans 16 amino acids. Trimming removed 5 bases at V and 4 bases at J, with 18 bases between. The CDR3 loop reads CASSPRASAWGNTIYF. The CDR3 DNA reads TGTGCCAGTAGTCCCCGGGCAAGTGCGTGGGGAAACACCATATATTTT.

This clone was counted a single time. The CDR3, as DNA: TGTGCCAGCAGCCCTGGGACAGCTTTCGGTGGCTACACCTTC. Its translation is CASSPGTAFGGYTF. The rearrangement uses TRBV7-2 and TRBJ1-2; 7 bases agree with TRBD1. The V gene's germline CDR1 is SGHTA and CDR2 FQGNSA. CDR3 size: 14 residues. V lost 5 bases and J lost 7; bases outside the gene matches: 10.

V is TRBV6-5 and J is TRBJ1-2; no reliable D call. The CDR3 extends over 13 amino acids. Germline V gene sequence: CDR1 MNHEY, CDR2 SVGAGI. V lost 2 bases, J lost 4 bases, and 8 bases lay in between. The CDR3 sequence: CASSYIKTYGYTF. The DNA of the CDR3 is TGTGCCAGCAGTTACATCAAAACCTATGGCTACACCTTC.

This chain links TRBV5-1 with TRBJ1-1; D is unresolved. CDR3 length equals 16 residues. The ends were cut back, 2 bases at V and 0 bases at J, with 14 bases in the middle. CDR1 is SGHRS and CDR2 is YFSETQ in the germline V gene. The CDR3, as DNA: TGCGCCAGCAGCTTTATAGGGATAGGCTTGAACACTGAAGCTTTCTTT. Its protein is CASSFIGIGLNTEAFF.

The chain carries TRBV2 and TRBJ1-6; D ambiguous. This CDR3 is 16 amino acids long. V was cut by 7 bases and J by 0 bases, with 13 bases left in between. CDR1 and CDR2 (germline): SNHLY, FYNNEI. CDR3 in amino acids: CASIGRASSYNSPLHF. In nucleotides, the CDR3 is TGTGCCAGCATCGGGCGGGCCAGCTCCTATAATTCACCCCTCCACTTT.

This clone is a singleton in its sample. The chain's CDR3 is CASSQDYRLNTEAFF. The DNA of the CDR3 is TGCGCCAGCAGCCAAGACTACAGGTTGAACACTGAAGCTTTCTTT. The chain combines TRBV4-3 with TRBJ1-1; D may be TRBD1 (5 bases). Deletions cut 0 bases from V and 0 bases from J, with 8 bases between. The CDR3 spans 15 residues. Germline assignment: CDR1 LGHNA and CDR2 YSLEER.

V gene TRBV7-2 combines with J gene TRBJ2-1, with no clear D. The CDR3 is 13 amino acids. The germline V and J ends were trimmed by 5 bases and 4 bases, with 9 bases remaining between them. The germline V gene has CDR1 SGHTA and CDR2 FQGNSA. The CDR3 coding sequence is TGTGCCAGCAGCCTGACCGTTTACAATGAGCAGTTCTTC. This encodes CASSLTVYNEQFF.

The chain recombines TRBV19 with TRBJ2-2, with 12 positions matching TRBD2. Germline values: CDR1 LNHDA, CDR2 SQIVND (reference sequence). The CDR3 loop spans 14 amino acids. V dropped 11 bases and J dropped 5; count of bases not matched to a gene: 6. In nucleotides, the CDR3 is TGTGCCGCCACTAGCGGGAGGAGAACCGGGGAGCTGTTTTTT. Protein sequence: CAATSGRRTGELFF.

This chain joins TRBV4-3 and TRBJ2-4, with D unclear. The V gene lost 0 bases and the J gene lost 5 bases, with 11 bases spanning the gap. The CDR3 length is 15 residues. Germline V gene data show CDR1 as LGHNA and CDR2 as YSLEER. CDR3 residues: CASSQDGVRQNIQYF. The CDR3 region has the DNA TGCGCCAGCAGCCAAGATGGGGTCAGACAAAACATTCAGTACTTC.

This sequence joins TRBV5-6 and TRBJ2-1; D is uncertain. The V and J ends lost 1 base and 9 bases respectively, with 8 bases between them. From germline, CDR1 is SGHDT and CDR2 YYEEEE. The CDR3 sequence is 12 residues long. The CDR3 sequence: CASSLSWGEQFF. The CDR3, as DNA: TGTGCCAGCAGCTTGTCATGGGGTGAGCAGTTCTTC.

The chain uses TRBV7-3 and TRBJ1-1, with D maybe TRBD1 (6 bases). Germline assignment: CDR1 SGHTA and CDR2 FQGTGA. Trimming stripped 5 bases from V and 4 bases from J, with 11 bases between. The CDR3 is 13 residues long. CDR3 DNA: TGTGCCAGCAGCCATACAGGGATCACTGAAGCTTTCTTT. It yields the protein CASSHTGITEAFF.

The gene calls are TRBV18 and TRBJ1-3, with TRBD1 matching over 8 bases. Germline lookup yields CDR1 KGHSH and CDR2 LQKENI. Trimming cost V 3 bases and J 10 bases; bases outside gene matches: 11. The length of the CDR3 is 15 residues. The DNA of the CDR3 is TGTGCCAGCTCACCCACAGGGGGTGAAGCCTGGACCATATATTTT. Translated: CASSPTGGEAWTIYF.